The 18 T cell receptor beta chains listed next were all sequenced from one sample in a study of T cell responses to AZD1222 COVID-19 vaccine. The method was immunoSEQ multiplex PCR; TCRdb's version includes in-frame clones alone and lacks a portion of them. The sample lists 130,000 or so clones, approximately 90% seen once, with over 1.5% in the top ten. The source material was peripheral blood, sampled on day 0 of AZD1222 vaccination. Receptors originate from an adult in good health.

Written as DNA, the CDR3 is TGCGCCAGCAGCTACCAGGGTGAGGAGACCCAGTACTTC. Amino acid sequence: CASSYQGEETQYF. V and J are TRBV5-1 and TRBJ2-5; weak D call: TRBD1 (5 bases). The CDR3 sequence is 13 residues long. Germline CDR1 SGHRS, CDR2 YFSETQ. V shed 3 bases and J shed 5 bases, with 11 bases lying between them.

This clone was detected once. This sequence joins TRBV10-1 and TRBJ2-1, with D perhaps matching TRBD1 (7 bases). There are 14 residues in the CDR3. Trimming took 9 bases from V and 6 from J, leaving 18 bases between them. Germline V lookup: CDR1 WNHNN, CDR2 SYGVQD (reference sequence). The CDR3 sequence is CARTQGRPSNEQFF. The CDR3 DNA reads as TGCGCCAGGACACAGGGGAGGCCCTCCAATGAGCAGTTCTTC.

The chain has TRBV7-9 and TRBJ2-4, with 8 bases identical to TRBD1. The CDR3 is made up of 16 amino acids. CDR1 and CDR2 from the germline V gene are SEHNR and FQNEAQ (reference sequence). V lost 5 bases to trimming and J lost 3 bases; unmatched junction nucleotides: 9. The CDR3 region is CASSQGAGLVKNIQYF. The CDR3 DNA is TGTGCCAGCAGCCAGGGGGCAGGGTTGGTCAAAAACATTCAGTACTTC.

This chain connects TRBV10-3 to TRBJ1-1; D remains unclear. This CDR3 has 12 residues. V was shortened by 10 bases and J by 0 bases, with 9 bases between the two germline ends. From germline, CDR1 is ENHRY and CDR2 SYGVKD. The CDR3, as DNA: TGTGCCACCACCGATATGAACACTGAAGCTTTCTTT. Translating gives CATTDMNTEAFF.

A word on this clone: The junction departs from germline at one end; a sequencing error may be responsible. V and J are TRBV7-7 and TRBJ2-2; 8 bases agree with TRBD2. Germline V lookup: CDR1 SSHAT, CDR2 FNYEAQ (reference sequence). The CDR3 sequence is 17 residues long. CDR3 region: CASSPRTSGVNTGELFF. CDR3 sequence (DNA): TGTGCTAGCAGCCCGCGAACTAGCGGAGTTAACACCGGGGAGCTGTTTTTT.

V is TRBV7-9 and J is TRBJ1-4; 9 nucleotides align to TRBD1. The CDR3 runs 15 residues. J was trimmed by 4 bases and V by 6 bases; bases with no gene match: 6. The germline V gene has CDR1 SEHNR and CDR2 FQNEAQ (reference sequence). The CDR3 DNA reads TGTGCCAGCAGTTCCGGACAGGGGAGTAATGAAAAACTGTTTTTT. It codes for CASSSGQGSNEKLFF.

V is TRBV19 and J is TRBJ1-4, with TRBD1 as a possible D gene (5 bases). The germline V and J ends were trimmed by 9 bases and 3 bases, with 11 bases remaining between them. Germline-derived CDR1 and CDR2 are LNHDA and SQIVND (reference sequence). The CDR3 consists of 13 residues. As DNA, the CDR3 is TGTGCCAGCCACGGGACGCCTAATGAAAAACTGTTTTTT. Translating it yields CASHGTPNEKLFF.

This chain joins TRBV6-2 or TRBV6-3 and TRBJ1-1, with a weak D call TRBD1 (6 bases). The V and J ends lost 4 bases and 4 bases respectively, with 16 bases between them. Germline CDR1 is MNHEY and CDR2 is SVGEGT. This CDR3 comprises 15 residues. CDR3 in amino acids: CASSFGGAGGTEAFF. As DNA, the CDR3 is TGTGCCAGCAGTTTTGGGGGGGCGGGCGGCACTGAAGCTTTCTTT.

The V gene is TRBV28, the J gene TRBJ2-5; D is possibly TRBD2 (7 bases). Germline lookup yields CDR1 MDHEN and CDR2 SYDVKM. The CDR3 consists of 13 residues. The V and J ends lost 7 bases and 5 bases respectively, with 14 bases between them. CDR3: CASILGGGETQYF. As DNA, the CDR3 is TGTGCCAGCATCCTAGGGGGAGGGGAGACCCAGTACTTC.

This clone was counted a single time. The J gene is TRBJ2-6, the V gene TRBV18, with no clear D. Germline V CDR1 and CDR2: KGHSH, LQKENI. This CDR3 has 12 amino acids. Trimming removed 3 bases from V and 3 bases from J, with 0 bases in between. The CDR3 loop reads CASSPGANVLTF. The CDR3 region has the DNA TGTGCCAGCTCACCTGGGGCCAACGTCCTGACTTTC.

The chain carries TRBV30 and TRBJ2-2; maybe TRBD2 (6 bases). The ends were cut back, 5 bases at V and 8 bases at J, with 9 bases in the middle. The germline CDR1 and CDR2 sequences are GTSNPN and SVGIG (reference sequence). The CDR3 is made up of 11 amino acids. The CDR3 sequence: CAWGRDGELFF. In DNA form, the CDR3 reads TGTGCCTGGGGGCGGGATGGGGAGCTGTTTTTT.

The CDR3 loop reads CSVGDRGQPQHF. The DNA of the CDR3 is TGCAGCGTGGGAGACAGGGGTCAGCCCCAGCATTTT. The V gene is TRBV29-1, the J gene TRBJ1-5; 8 nucleotides align to TRBD1. The germline V gene has CDR1 SQVTM and CDR2 ANQGSEA. The CDR3 has 12 residues. With 6 bases clipped from V and 6 bases from J, the junction kept 4 bases outside the gene matches.

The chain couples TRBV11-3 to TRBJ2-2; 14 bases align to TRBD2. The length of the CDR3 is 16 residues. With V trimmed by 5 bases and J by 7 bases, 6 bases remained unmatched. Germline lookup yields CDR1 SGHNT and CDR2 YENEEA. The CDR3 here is CASSGRTSGGSGELFF. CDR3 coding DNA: TGTGCCAGCAGCGGAAGGACTAGCGGGGGGAGCGGGGAGCTGTTTTTT.

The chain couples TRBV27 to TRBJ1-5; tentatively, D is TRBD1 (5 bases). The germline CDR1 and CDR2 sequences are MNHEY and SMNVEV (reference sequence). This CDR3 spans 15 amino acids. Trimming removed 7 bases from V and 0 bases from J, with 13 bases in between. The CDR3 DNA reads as TGTGCCAGCAACCGGGACGGGTATAGCAATCAGCCCCAGCATTTT. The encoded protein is CASNRDGYSNQPQHF.

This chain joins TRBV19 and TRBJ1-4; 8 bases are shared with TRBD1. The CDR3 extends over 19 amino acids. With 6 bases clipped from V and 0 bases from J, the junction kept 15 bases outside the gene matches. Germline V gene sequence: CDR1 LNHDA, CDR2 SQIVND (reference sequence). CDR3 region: CASSLGRGRGRSTNEKLFF. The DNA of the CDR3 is TGTGCCAGTAGCCTGGGTAGAGGCAGGGGGCGATCAACTAATGAAAAACTGTTTTTT.

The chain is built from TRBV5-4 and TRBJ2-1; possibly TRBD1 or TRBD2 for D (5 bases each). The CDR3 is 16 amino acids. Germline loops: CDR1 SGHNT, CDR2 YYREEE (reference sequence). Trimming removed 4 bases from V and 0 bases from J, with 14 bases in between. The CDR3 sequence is CASSPPWGSSYNEQFF. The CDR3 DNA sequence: TGTGCCAGCAGCCCGCCCTGGGGGAGCTCCTACAATGAGCAGTTCTTC. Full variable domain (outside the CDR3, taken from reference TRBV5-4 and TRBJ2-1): ETGVTQSPTHLIKTRGQQVTLRCSSQSGHNTVSWYQQALGQGPQFIFQYYREEENGRGNFPPRFSGLQFPNYSSELNVNALELDDSALYLCASSPPWGSSYNEQFFGPGTRLTVL.

The CDR3 DNA reads TGTGCCAGCAGCCCTGGGGGGGCCCCAGAGACCCAGTACTTC. Amino acid sequence: CASSPGGAPETQYF. The chain is built from TRBV7-2 and TRBJ2-5; tentative D call: TRBD2 (7 bases). The CDR3 spans 14 residues. V shed 5 bases and J shed 4 bases, with 14 bases lying between them. The germline V gene has CDR1 SGHTA and CDR2 FQGNSA.

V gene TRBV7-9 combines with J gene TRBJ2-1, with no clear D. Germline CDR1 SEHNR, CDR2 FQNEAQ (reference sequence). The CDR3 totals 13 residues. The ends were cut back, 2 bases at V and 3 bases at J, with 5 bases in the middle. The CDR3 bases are TGTGCCAGCAGCTTATCCGTCTACAATGAGCAGTTCTTC. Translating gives CASSLSVYNEQFF.